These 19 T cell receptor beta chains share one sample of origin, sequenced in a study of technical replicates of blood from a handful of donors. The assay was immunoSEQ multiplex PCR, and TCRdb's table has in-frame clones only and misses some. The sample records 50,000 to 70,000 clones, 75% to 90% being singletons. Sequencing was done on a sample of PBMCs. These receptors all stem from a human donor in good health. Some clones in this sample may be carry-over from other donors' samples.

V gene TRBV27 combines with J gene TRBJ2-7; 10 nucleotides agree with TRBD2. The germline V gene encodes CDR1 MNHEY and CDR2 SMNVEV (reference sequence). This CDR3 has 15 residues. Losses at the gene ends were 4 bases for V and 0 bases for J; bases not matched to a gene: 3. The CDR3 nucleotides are TGTGCCAGCAGTTCTAGCGGGAGAGACTCCTACGAGCAGTACTTC. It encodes CASSSSGRDSYEQYF.

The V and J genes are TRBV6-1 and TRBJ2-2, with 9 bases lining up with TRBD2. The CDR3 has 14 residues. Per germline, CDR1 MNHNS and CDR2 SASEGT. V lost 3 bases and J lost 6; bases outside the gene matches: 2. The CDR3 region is CASSDWTSAGELFF. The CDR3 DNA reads TGTGCCAGCAGTGATTGGACTAGCGCCGGGGAGCTGTTTTTT.

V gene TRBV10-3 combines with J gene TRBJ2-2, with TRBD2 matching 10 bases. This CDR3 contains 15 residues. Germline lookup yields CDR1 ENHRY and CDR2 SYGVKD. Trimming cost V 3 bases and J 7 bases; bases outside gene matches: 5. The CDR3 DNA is TGTGCCATCAGTGACCCCGGGACTAGCGTCGGGGAGCTGTTTTTT. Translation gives CAISDPGTSVGELFF.

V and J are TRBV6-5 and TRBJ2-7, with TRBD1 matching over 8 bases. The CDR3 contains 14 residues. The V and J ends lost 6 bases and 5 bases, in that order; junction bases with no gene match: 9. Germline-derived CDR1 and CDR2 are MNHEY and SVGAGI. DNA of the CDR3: TGTGCCAGCAGCCTGGACAGGGTCGGCCACGAGCAGTACTTC. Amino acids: CASSLDRVGHEQYF.

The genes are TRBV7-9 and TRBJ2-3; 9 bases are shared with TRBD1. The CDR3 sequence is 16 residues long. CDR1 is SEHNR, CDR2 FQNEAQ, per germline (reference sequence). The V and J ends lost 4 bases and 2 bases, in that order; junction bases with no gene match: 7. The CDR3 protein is CASSSGQGLATDTQYF. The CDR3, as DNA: TGTGCCAGCAGCTCGGGACAGGGTTTGGCCACAGATACGCAGTATTTT.

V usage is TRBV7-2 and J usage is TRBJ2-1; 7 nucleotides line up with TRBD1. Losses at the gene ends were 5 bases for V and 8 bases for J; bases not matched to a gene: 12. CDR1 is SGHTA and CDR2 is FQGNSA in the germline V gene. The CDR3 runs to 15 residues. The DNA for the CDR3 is TGTGCCAGCAGCCGACAGGGTTCCTCAAACGATGAGCAGTTCTTC. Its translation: CASSRQGSSNDEQFF.

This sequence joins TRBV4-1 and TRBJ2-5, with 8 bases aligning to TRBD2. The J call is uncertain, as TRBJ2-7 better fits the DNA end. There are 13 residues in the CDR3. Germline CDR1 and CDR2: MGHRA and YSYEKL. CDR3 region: CASSHTSGYEQYF. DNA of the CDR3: TGCGCCAGCAGCCACACTAGCGGATACGAGCAGTACTTC.

DNA for the CDR3: TGTGCCAGCAGCTTGGACCCCACCGCGGTGAACTCTGGAAACACCATATATTTT. Encoded protein: CASSLDPTAVNSGNTIYF. The J gene is TRBJ1-3, the V gene TRBV5-6; no firm D call. Trimming removed 0 bases from V and 0 bases from J, with 16 bases in between. Germline V gene lookup returns CDR1 SGHDT and CDR2 YYEEEE. CDR3 length: 18 residues.

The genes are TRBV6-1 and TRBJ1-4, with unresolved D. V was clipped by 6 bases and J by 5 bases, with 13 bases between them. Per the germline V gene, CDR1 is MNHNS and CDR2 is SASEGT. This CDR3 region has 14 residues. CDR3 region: CASSGGNANEKLFF. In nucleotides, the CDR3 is TGTGCCAGCAGCGGAGGGAATGCGAATGAAAAACTGTTTTTT.

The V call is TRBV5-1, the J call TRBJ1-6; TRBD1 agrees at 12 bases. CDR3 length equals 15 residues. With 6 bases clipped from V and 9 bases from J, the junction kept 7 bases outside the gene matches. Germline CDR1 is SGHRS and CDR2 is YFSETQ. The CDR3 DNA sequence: TGCGCCAGCACCGGGACAGGGGGCGTAGGTTCACCCCTCCACTTT. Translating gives CASTGTGGVGSPLHF.

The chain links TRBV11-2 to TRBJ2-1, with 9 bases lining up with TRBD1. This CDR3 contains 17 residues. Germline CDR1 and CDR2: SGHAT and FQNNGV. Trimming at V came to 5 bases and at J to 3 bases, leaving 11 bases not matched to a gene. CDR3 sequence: CASSQLGVDRGYNEQFF. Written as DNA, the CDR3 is TGTGCCAGCAGCCAGCTTGGTGTGGACAGGGGCTACAATGAGCAGTTCTTC.

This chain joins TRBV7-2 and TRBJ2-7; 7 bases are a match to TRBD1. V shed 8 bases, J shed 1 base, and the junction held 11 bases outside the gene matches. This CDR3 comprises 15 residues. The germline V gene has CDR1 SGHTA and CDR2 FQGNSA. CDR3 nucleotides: TGTGCCAGCGGCCCTCCTAGGGGGCGGTCCTACGAGCAGTACTTC. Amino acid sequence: CASGPPRGRSYEQYF.

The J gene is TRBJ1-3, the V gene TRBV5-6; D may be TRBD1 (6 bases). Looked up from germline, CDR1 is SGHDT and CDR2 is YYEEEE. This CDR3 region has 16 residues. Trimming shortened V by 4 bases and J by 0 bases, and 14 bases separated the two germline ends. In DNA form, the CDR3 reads TGTGCCAGCAGCAGAGCCGACAGGATCTCTGGAAACACCATATATTTT. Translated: CASSRADRISGNTIYF.

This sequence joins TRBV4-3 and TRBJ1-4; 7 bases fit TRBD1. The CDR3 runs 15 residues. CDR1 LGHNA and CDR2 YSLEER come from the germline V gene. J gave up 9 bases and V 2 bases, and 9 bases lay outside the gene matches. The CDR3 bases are TGCGCCAGCAGCCAAAACAGGGGTGGAATCAAAAAACTGTTTTTT. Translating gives CASSQNRGGIKKLFF.

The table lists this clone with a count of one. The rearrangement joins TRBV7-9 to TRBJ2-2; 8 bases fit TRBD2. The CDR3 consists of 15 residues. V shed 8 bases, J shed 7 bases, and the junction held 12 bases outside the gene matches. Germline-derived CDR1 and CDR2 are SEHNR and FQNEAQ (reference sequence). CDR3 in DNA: TGTGCCAGCTCACGGGGAGCGGGAGTGGTCGGGGAGCTGTTTTTT. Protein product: CASSRGAGVVGELFF.

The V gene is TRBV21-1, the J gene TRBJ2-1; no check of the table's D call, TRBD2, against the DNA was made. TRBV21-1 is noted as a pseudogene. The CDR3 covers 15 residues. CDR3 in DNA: TGTGCCAGCAGCAATGTCGTTATCTCCTACAATGAGCAGTTCTTC. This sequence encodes CASSNVVISYNEQFF.

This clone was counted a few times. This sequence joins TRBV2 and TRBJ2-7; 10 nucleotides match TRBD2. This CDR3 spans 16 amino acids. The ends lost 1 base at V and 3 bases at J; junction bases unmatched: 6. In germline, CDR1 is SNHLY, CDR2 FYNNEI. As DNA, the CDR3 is TGTGCCAGCAGTGAAGGAGCGGGGGGGCGTTTCTACGAGCAGTACTTC. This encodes CASSEGAGGRFYEQYF.

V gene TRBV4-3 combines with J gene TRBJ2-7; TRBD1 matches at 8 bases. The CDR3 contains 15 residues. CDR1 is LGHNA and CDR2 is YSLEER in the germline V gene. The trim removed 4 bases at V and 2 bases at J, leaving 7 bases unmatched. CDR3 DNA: TGCGCCAGCAGCCGCGACAACAGGGGGGCCTACGAGCAGTACTTC. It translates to CASSRDNRGAYEQYF.

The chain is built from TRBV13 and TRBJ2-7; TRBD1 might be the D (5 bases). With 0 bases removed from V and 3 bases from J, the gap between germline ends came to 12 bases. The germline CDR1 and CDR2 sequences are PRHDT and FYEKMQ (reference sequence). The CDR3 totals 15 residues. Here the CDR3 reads CASSLGGAWNYEQYF. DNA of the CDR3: TGTGCCAGCAGCTTAGGAGGGGCCTGGAACTACGAGCAGTACTTC. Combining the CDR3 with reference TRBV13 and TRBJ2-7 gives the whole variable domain AAGVIQSPRHLIKEKRETATLKCYPIPRHDTVYWYQQGPGQDPQFLISFYEKMQSDKGSIPDRFSAQQFSDYHSELNMSSLELGDSALYFCASSLGGAWNYEQYFGPGTRLTVT.